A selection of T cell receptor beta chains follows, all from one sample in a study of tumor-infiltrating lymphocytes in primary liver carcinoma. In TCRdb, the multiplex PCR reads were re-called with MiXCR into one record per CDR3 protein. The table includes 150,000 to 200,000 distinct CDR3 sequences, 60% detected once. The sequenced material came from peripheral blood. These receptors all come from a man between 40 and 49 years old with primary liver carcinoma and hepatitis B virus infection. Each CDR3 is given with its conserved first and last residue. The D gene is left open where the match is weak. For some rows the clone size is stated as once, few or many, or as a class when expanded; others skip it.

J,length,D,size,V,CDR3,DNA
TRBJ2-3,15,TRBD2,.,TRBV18,CASSPPTGGEDTQYF,TGTGCCAGCTCACCACCTACGGGAGGGGAAGATACGCAGTATTTT
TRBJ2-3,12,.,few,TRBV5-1,CASSQGQDTQYF,TGCGCCAGCAGCCAGGGGCAAGATACGCAGTATTTT
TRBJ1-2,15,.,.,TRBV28,CASSKGGADNYGYTF,TGTGCCAGCAGTAAAGGTGGGGCGGATAACTATGGCTACACCTTC
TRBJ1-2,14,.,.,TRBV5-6,CASSLGWLSYDYTF,TGTGCCAGCAGCCTTGGATGGTTGAGCTATGACTACACCTTC
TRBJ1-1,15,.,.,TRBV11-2,CASTRGAEVNSEAFF,TGTGCCAGCACTAGGGGGGCGGAAGTTAACAGTGAAGCTTTCTTT
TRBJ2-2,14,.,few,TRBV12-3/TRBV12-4,CASSLAAGTGELFF,TGTGCCAGCAGTTTAGCGGCGGGCACCGGGGAGCTGTTTTTT
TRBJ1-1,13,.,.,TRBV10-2,CASTARGGTEAFF,TGCGCCAGCACCGCCCGGGGTGGGACTGAAGCTTTCTTT
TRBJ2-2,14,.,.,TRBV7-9,CASSLEDSTGELFF,TGTGCCAGCAGCTTAGAGGACAGCACCGGGGAGCTGTTTTTT
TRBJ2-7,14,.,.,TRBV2,CASSDRDTAYEQYF,TGTGCCAGCAGTGATCGAGACACTGCCTACGAGCAGTACTTC
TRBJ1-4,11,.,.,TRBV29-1,CSVVRNEKLFF,TGCAGCGTTGTCCGTAATGAAAAACTGTTTTTT
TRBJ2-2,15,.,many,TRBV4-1,CASSQEGANPGELFF,TGCGCCAGCAGCCAAGAAGGAGCCAACCCCGGGGAGCTGTTTTTT
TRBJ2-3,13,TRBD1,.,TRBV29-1,CSLTETGGDTQYF,TGCAGCTTAACCGAGACAGGGGGAGATACGCAGTATTTT
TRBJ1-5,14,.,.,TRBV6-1,CASTPWGSNKPQHF,TGTGCCAGCACTCCTTGGGGGAGCAATAAGCCCCAGCATTTT
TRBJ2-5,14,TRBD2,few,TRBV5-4,CASSLRGGRETQYF,TGTGCCAGCAGCTTAAGGGGCGGGAGAGAGACCCAGTACTTC
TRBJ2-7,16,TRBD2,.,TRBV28,CASSGGVLAGFHEQYF,TGTGCCAGCAGTGGGGGGGTACTAGCGGGGTTTCACGAGCAGTACTTC
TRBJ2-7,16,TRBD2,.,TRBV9,CASSVGGIAGINEQYF,TGTGCCAGCAGCGTAGGAGGGATAGCGGGAATCAACGAGCAGTACTTC
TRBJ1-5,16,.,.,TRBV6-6,CASSQPGANSNQPQHF,TGTGCCAGCAGTCAACCAGGGGCTAATAGCAATCAGCCCCAGCATTTT
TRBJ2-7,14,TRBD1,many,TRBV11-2,CASSPRDRGIPEYF,TGTGCCAGCAGCCCCCGGGACAGGGGAATTCCCGAGTACTTC
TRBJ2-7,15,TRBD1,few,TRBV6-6,CASSSPGQGGNEQYF,TGTGCCAGCAGTTCACCGGGACAGGGAGGGAACGAGCAGTACTTC
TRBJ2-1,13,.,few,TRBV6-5,CASSSSGGNEQFF,TGTGCCAGCAGTTCCTCAGGGGGGAATGAGCAGTTCTTC
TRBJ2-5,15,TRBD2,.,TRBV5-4,CASSPGTSGIETQYF,TGTGCCAGCAGCCCTGGGACTAGCGGGATTGAGACCCAGTACTTC
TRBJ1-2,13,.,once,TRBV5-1,CASSPGQRGGYTF,TGCGCCAGCAGCCCCGGACAGAGAGGCGGCTACACCTTC
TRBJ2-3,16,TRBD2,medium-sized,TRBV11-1,CASSKGLAVSTDTQYF,TGTGCCAGCAGCAAGGGACTAGCGGTTAGCACAGATACGCAGTATTTT
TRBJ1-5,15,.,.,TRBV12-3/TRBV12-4,CASSFAISSNQPQHF,TGTGCCAGCAGTTTTGCGATTTCTAGCAATCAGCCCCAGCATTTT
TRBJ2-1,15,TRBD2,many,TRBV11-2,CASSLWGLAKNEQFF,TGTGCCAGCAGCTTATGGGGACTAGCGAAAAATGAGCAGTTCTTC
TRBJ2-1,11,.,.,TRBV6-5,CASSYNNEQFF,TGTGCCAGCAGTTACAACAATGAGCAGTTCTTC
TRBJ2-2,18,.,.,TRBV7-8,CASSFRGLALKGPGELFF,TGTGCCAGCAGCTTCCGAGGGCTAGCGTTAAAGGGCCCCGGGGAGCTGTTTTTT
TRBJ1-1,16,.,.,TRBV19,CASSTLQGRGATEAFF,TGTGCCAGTAGTACTCTTCAGGGGAGAGGAGCCACTGAAGCTTTCTTT
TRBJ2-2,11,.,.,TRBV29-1,CSTGDTGELFF,TGCAGCACTGGAGACACCGGGGAGCTGTTTTTT
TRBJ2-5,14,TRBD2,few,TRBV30,CAWSLAGGQETQYF,TGTGCCTGGAGTCTAGCGGGAGGCCAAGAGACCCAGTACTTC
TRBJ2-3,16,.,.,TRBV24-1,CTTSGPGLLITDTQYF,TGTACCACCAGTGGCCCCGGACTGCTCATCACAGATACGCAGTATTTT
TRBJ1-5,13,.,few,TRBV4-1,CASSQESFQPQHF,TGCGCCAGCAGCCAAGAGAGTTTTCAGCCCCAGCATTTT
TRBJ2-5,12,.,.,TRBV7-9,CASSLWEETQYF,TGTGCCAGCAGCTTATGGGAAGAGACCCAGTACTTC
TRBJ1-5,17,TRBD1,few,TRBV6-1,CASSEAWGGQGYQPQHF,TGTGCCAGCAGTGAAGCATGGGGGGGACAGGGGTATCAGCCCCAGCATTTT
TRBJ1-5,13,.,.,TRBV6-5,CAWGLRSNQPQRF,TGTGCTTGGGGGCTTAGGAGCAATCAGCCCCAGCGTTTT
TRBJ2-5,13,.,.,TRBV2,CASEAQGGETQYF,TGTGCCAGCGAGGCACAGGGAGGAGAGACCCAGTACTTC
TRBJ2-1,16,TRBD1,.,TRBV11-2,CVSSLDDRGEYIEQFF,TGTGTCAGCAGCTTAGACGACAGGGGAGAATACATTGAGCAGTTCTTC
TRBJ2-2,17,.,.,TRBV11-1,CSSSLANPGANTGELFF,TGTTCCAGCAGCTTAGCGAACCCAGGGGCGAACACCGGGGAACTGTTTTTT
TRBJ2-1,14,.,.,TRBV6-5,CASTGPGGYNEQSF,TGTGCCAGTACCGGCCCAGGGGGGTACAATGAGCAGTCCTTC
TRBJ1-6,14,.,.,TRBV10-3,CAISEGGAYSPLHF,TGTGCCATCAGTGAGGGGGGGGCGTATTCACCCCTCCACTTT
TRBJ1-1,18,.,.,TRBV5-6,CASSGEWQIWEVNTEAFF,TGTGCCAGCAGCGGGGAGTGGCAGATCTGGGAGGTGAACACTGAAGCTTTCTTT
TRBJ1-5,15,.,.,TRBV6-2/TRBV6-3,CASCSEVYSNQPQHF,TGTGCCAGCTGTAGTGAAGTATATAGCAATCAGCCCCAGCATTTT
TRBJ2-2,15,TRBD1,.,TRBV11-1,CASSLGQESTGELFF,TGTGCCAGCAGCCTTGGACAGGAATCCACCGGGGAGCTGTTTTTC
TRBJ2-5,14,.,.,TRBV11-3,CASSPGPGEATQYF,TGTGCCAGCAGCCCGGGCCCGGGGGAAGCAACCCAGTACTTC
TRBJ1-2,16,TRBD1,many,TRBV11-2,CASSLGSGTGLYGYTF,TGTGCCAGCAGCTTAGGAAGCGGGACAGGCCTTTATGGCTACACCTTC
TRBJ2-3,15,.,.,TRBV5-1,CASSELNLVGDTQYF,TGCGCCAGCAGCGAGCTTAACCTAGTGGGAGATACGCAGTATTTT
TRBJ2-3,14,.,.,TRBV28,CASSPGGLTDTQYF,TGTGCCAGCAGTCCCGGAGGCCTCACAGATACGCAGTATTTT
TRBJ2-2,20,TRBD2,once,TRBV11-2,CASSSMPGLAGGQDTGELFF,TGTGCCAGCAGCTCGATGCCGGGACTAGCGGGAGGGCAAGACACCGGGGAGCTGTTTTTT
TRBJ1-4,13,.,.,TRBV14,CVSSQDRNEKLFF,TGTGTCAGCAGCCAAGACCGGAATGAAAAACTGTTTTTT
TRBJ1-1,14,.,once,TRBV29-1,CSVEDPRQQNEALF,TGCAGCGTTGAAGATCCGAGGCAACAGAATGAAGCTTTATTT
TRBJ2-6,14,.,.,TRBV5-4,CASTATGGANVLTF,TGTGCCAGCACCGCTACGGGTGGGGCCAACGTCCTGACTTTC